This record covers a single T cell receptor beta chain. Its antigen is unknown. Additional DNA sequences in this sample encode the identical CDR3. The data were produced by immunoSEQ multiplex PCR, yet TCRdb's version contains in-frame clones alone and is incomplete. The top ten hold more than 0.1% of the sample, which has about 2 million clones, around 95% seen once. These data are taken from a study of shared clonotypes between healthy human individuals. Study background: Every donor yielded three CD4 naive, three CD4 memory, two CD8 naive and one CD8 memory plate.

With V trimmed by 0 bases and J by 1 base, 5 bases remained unmatched. The CDR3 sequence is 16 residues long. From germline, CDR1 is KGHSH and CDR2 LQKENI. Study-wide results and limits: Rarefaction demonstrated incomplete sorted-subset sequencing despite large depth.

Healthy HIV-negative adults with no recent acute infections or vaccinations were recruited as donors. The study separated CD4+ cells into CD45RA+ naive and CD45RA-negative memory subsets. The sequence was collected from a man younger than 35 in good health. This rearrangement joins TRBV18 to TRBJ2-7; 8 nucleotides match TRBD2. The sample was naive CD4+ T cells sorted from blood. Stated subset: CD45RA+ positively selected. The CDR3: CASSPPLAGGSYEQYF. DNA for the CDR3: TGTGCCAGCTCACCACCGCTCGCGGGAGGATCCTACGAGCAGTACTTC. The full variable domain, in which reference TRBV18 and TRBJ2-7 provide the parts outside the CDR3, is NAGVMQNPRHLVRRRGQEARLRCSPMKGHSHVYWYRQLPEEGLKFMVYLQKENIIDESGMPKERFSAEFPKEGPSILRIQQVVRGDSAAYFCASSPPLAGGSYEQYFGPGTRLTVT.